This T cell receptor beta chain was obtained from a study of early T cells in non-severe SARS-CoV-2 infection. About the research overall: Bulk RNA isolated from unsorted whole blood underwent sequencing; chains were not paired.

Individual cDNA molecules were tagged with unique molecular identifiers, the study reported. TCRdb re-analysed the 5' RACE reads in MiXCR, keeping a single row per CDR3 protein. The table records 40,000 to 60,000 distinct CDR3 sequences, roughly 10% of them present only once. This CDR3 comprises 11 residues. The germline V gene encodes CDR1 SQVTM and CDR2 ANQGSEA. Between the trimmed V and J ends, which lost 3 bases and 7 bases, there was a span of 9 bases. This clonotype was seen at least ten times. The chain combines TRBV29-1 with TRBJ1-2; D is unclear. The sequencing sample was made of whole blood. The sequence came from an adult who was a healthcare worker with PCR-confirmed SARS-CoV-2 infection or an uninfected control (not recorded which). CDR3 sequence (DNA): TGCAGCGTTGACCCCACTAGTGGCTACACCTTC. It specifies CSVDPTSGYTF.